This T cell receptor beta chain was sequenced in a study of cytomegalovirus exposure and HLA in healthy donors. Both 60 Vbeta primers and 13 Jbeta primers went into the PCR. Per the study methods: As a later analysis found, there were 70 million to 80 million unique TCR beta chains, of which roughly 11 million were shared. Clones were sequenced by immunoSEQ multiplex PCR, and TCRdb holds only the in-frame ones, with some missing. The V and J calls and clone size come from that table; D and trimming were worked out from the DNA. The repertoire has 100,000 to 120,000 clones, 75% to 85% of them found once; the top ten carry 6% to 7.5%. The V and J ends lost 6 bases and 2 bases, in that order; junction bases with no gene match: 6. Germline loops: CDR1 SGHNT, CDR2 YYREEE (reference sequence). CDR3 length: 14 residues. The study's findings and limits: For TCR beta chains, V- and J-gene trimming was later linked to a missense DCLRE1C variant. Donors belonging to an Asian-associated ancestry cluster reportedly showed fewer N-insertions in productive TCRs than the approximately 670-donor mean, according to what a later analysis found. Later work found most CMV-associated TCR beta chains apparently HLA-restricted.

This clone was detected only once. Its antigen is unknown. The sequenced sample was PBMCs. The TCR was taken from a man in his late teens or twenties in good health and CMV-seronegative. The rearrangement uses TRBV5-4 and TRBJ2-5, with 8 bases lining up with TRBD2. CDR3 loop: CASTTGTRQETQYF. Here the CDR3 DNA reads TGTGCCAGCACTACCGGGACTAGGCAAGAGACCCAGTACTTC.